This T cell receptor beta chain was profiled in a study of blood T cell repertoires in COVID-19 (TCRdb year 2020). About the full investigation: The collaborator samples originated in the United States, Italy and Spain and spanned the acute and convalescent phases of COVID-19. The dataset comprised deeply sampled blood TCRbeta repertoires from subjects exposed to, actively infected with, or recovered from COVID-19. The prospective study material was composed of cDNA or gDNA derived from T cells, B-cell-depleted T cells, or PBMCs. The repertoires were released in a freely available public database meant as a resource for research on the immune response to SARS-CoV-2. HLA class I and class II types, where available, came from metadata supplied by the sample provider rather than from assay-based typing. Samples were obtained from the ongoing ImmuneRACE study (first 160 participants) and from 1,000 to 1,500 subjects provided by 6 global collaborators. Sample metadata almost always included a de-identified subject ID, COVID-19 status, age in years and sex.

In the case of this clone: The antigen this receptor binds is unknown. Within one base of it there is no much larger clone, and no base qualities were kept.

TCRbeta CDR3 regions were amplified from genomic DNA using the immunoSEQ Assay, a bias-controlled multiplex PCR. In the source study's methods: The number of nucleated cells in each sample was estimated from the amplification of reference gene primers within the assay. To quantify the absolute abundance of each unique TCRbeta CDR3 rearrangement, sequence reads were collapsed and filtered. For each sample, productive Simpson clonality was calculated as the square root of Simpson's diversity index over productive rearrangements. Sourced from immuneACCESS, this table was stored by TCRdb with only in-frame sequences that have V and J called. A share of the clones is absent; for the studies checked, an unresolved V gene accounts for under half, and the remainder has no known explanation. That table furnishes V, J and clone size, whereas the DNA furnished D and trimming. The sample records 250,000 to 300,000 clones, approximately 83% of which are singletons. The ten largest clones represent 1.9% of the sample.

Clipping removes 3 bases from V and 7 bases from J, with 18 as the unmatched junction base count. CDR1 LNHDA and CDR2 SQIVND are derived from the germline V gene (reference sequence). Its CDR3 holds 18 amino acids, cysteine through phenylalanine. Only CDR3 DNA is held: 54 bases, read in frame from base 1. Findings and caveats that apply to the study as a whole: The quantity of clinical and demographic metadata differed by source and by participant and was supplied without curation.

In the prospective study, participants were roughly 18 to 89 years old, resided in 24 geographic areas of the United States, and were enrolled through a virtual design. Cohort assignment in the prospective study relied on participant-reported clinical history from a screening survey and a study questionnaire. Recovered participants in ImmuneRACE Cohort 3 were defined as having two consecutive negative NP/OP PCR tests, clearance from a healthcare professional, or resolution of symptoms. In the prospective study, mobile phlebotomists collected whole blood, serum and a nasopharyngeal or oropharyngeal swab from each participant. Prospective study participants could optionally give additional blood draws and questionnaires over an approximately two-month period. Before DNA extraction, blood samples from the prospective study were shipped at room temperature or frozen.

The clonotype originates from a woman aged 45-60 years who had recovered from COVID-19. The sequencing sample was made of PBMCs or T cells enriched from blood (not recorded which). Here the chain combines TRBV19 and TRBJ1-5; the junction holds 7 bases that match TRBD1. The DNA sequence is as follows: TGTGCCAGTAGTATCGAGGGGACAGCCCACAACCCAGACCAGCCCCAGCATTTT. It codes for CASSIEGTAHNPDQPQHF. The entire variable domain, with the stretches around the CDR3 drawn from the reference TRBV19 and TRBJ1-5 proteins, is DGGITQSPKYLFRKEGQNVTLSCEQNLNHDAMYWYRQDPGQGLRLIYYSQIVNDFQKGDIAEGYSVSREKKESFPLTVTSAQKNPTAFYLCASSIEGTAHNPDQPQHFGDGTRLSIL.